This T cell receptor (beta chain) came from a study of CD8 T cells in ankylosing spondylitis. Worth noting for this clonotype: The antigen remains unidentified.

Study-wide results and limits: Made up of 7 to 9 highly homologous variants, a TCR beta motif appeared characteristic of ankylosing spondylitis blood. Significant enrichment of disease-linked clones was reported in matched ankylosing spondylitis synovial fluid. Disease-linked clones had a CD8+ phenotype and relatively low frequency in peripheral blood.

Molecular-barcoded quantitative 5'-RACE produced these TCR beta libraries. TCRdb independently ran MiXCR on the 5' RACE reads; one entry per CDR3 protein. The sample comprises about 800,000 distinct CDR3 sequences, about an eighth of which are singletons, and roughly 0.51% rests with the top ten. Germline V gene lookup returns CDR1 KGHSH and CDR2 LQKENI. Trimming cost V 1 base and J 5 bases, with 12 bases left between them. The CDR3 is 14 amino acids. Sequencing was done on a sample of blood, either unsorted or a sorted T cell fraction (not recorded which). The TCR originated in a male donor with ankylosing spondylitis. V and J are TRBV18 and TRBJ2-7; D gene unclear. The CDR3 DNA reads as TGTGCCAGCTCACCACGAAGGGTCAGCAACGAGCAGTACTTC. Its protein product is CASSPRRVSNEQYF.